A selection of T cell receptor beta chains follows, all from one sample in a study of blood T cell repertoires in COVID-19. Libraries were prepared by immunoSEQ multiplex PCR; TCRdb keeps only in-frame clonotypes and omits some of them. The sample includes about 400,000 clones, about 88% of them seen just once. Sequences were obtained from PBMCs or T cells enriched from blood (not recorded which). These receptor sequences come from a woman aged 25 to 39 who had recovered from COVID-19. The CDR3 runs from the conserved cysteine through the conserved F or W. Fields, in order: clone size, D gene, J gene, V gene, CDR3 protein, CDR3 DNA. D genes are given only for firm matches. Where a row states a size, it is once, few, many or the class of an expanded clone; other rows omit it.

size: -
D: -
J: TRBJ1-4
V: TRBV28
CDR3: CASSLMREANEKLFF
DNA: TGTGCCAGCAGTTTAATGCGGGAAGCTAATGAAAAACTGTTTTTT

size: -
D: -
J: TRBJ1-3
V: TRBV2
CDR3: CASSETVTIYF
DNA: TGTGCCAGCAGTGAAACTGTCACCATATATTTT

size: -
D: -
J: TRBJ2-7
V: TRBV18
CDR3: CASSPPATTYEQYF
DNA: TGTGCCAGCTCACCACCTGCTACCACCTACGAGCAGTACTTC

size: once
D: -
J: TRBJ2-1
V: TRBV7-8
CDR3: CASSLRGGSPPLGGEQFF
DNA: TGTGCCAGCAGCCTTAGGGGGGGGAGTCCACCCTTAGGCGGTGAGCAGTTCTTC

size: -
D: TRBD1
J: TRBJ2-7
V: TRBV5-6
CDR3: CASSLGQGGTYEQYF
DNA: TGTGCCAGCAGCTTGGGACAGGGGGGAACCTACGAGCAGTACTTC

size: -
D: -
J: TRBJ2-7
V: TRBV11-1
CDR3: CASSSDGSGEQYF
DNA: TGTGCCAGCAGCTCCGACGGGTCGGGTGAGCAGTACTTC

size: -
D: TRBD1
J: TRBJ2-5
V: TRBV30
CDR3: CAWSGTGTETQYF
DNA: TGTGCCTGGAGTGGGACAGGGACCGAGACCCAGTACTTC

size: -
D: -
J: TRBJ2-1
V: TRBV2
CDR3: CASGRTAGLPNEQFF
DNA: TGTGCCAGCGGAAGGACGGCGGGACTTCCCAATGAGCAGTTCTTC

size: once
D: TRBD1
J: TRBJ2-7
V: TRBV4-1
CDR3: CASSQVGTVSSYEQYF
DNA: TGCGCCAGCAGCCAAGTAGGGACAGTTAGCTCCTACGAGCAGTACTTC

size: -
D: TRBD1
J: TRBJ2-1
V: TRBV6-5
CDR3: CATHNRDRSYNEQFF
DNA: TGTGCCACTCACAACCGGGACAGATCCTACAATGAGCAGTTCTTC

size: -
D: -
J: TRBJ2-7
V: TRBV2
CDR3: CASSDSGTGNEQYF
DNA: TGTGCCAGCAGTGACTCAGGCACCGGCAACGAGCAGTACTTC

size: -
D: -
J: TRBJ2-7
V: TRBV23-1
CDR3: CAPQEGARNEQYF
DNA: TGCGCCCCTCAGGAGGGGGCCCGTAACGAGCAGTACTTC

size: once
D: -
J: TRBJ2-7
V: TRBV6-2/TRBV6-3
CDR3: CASSYDRRYEQYF
DNA: TGTGCCAGCAGTTACGACAGACGCTACGAGCAGTACTTC

size: -
D: -
J: TRBJ2-1
V: TRBV7-8
CDR3: CASSLPHGGPYNEQFF
DNA: TGTGCCAGCAGCTTACCCCACGGGGGGCCCTACAATGAGCAGTTCTTC

size: -
D: TRBD2
J: TRBJ2-7
V: TRBV24-1
CDR3: CATSERLAGGIHSYEQYF
DNA: TGTGCCACCAGTGAACGCCTAGCGGGGGGGATTCATTCCTACGAGCAGTACTTC

size: -
D: -
J: TRBJ2-3
V: TRBV5-1
CDR3: CASSLEPDTQYF
DNA: TGCGCCAGCAGCTTAGAGCCAGATACGCAGTATTTT

size: -
D: TRBD2
J: TRBJ2-1
V: TRBV14
CDR3: CASSQGLAEVGNEQFF
DNA: TGTGCCAGCAGCCAAGGACTAGCGGAGGTGGGGAATGAGCAGTTCTTC

size: -
D: TRBD2
J: TRBJ2-5
V: TRBV9
CDR3: CASSPRLKTSGGQSKETQYF
DNA: TGTGCCAGCAGCCCACGACTAAAGACTAGCGGGGGGCAATCCAAAGAGACCCAGTACTTC

size: -
D: TRBD2
J: TRBJ2-2
V: TRBV7-8
CDR3: CASSALASGTGELFF
DNA: TGTGCCAGCAGCGCCCTAGCTAGCGGCACCGGGGAGCTGTTTTTT

size: -
D: TRBD1
J: TRBJ1-4
V: TRBV3-1/TRBV3-2
CDR3: CASTQGQNNEKLFF
DNA: TGTGCCAGCACCCAGGGACAGAACAACGAAAAACTGTTTTTT

size: -
D: -
J: TRBJ2-1
V: TRBV14
CDR3: CASSRQGQGSYNEQFF
DNA: TGTGCCAGCAGTCGTCAGGGGCAAGGCTCCTACAATGAGCAGTTCTTC

size: once
D: -
J: TRBJ2-7
V: TRBV4-1
CDR3: CASSQGGGIGYEQYF
DNA: TGCGCCAGCAGCCAAGGGGGCGGGATAGGGTACGAGCAGTACTTC

size: -
D: TRBD1
J: TRBJ2-7
V: TRBV10-2
CDR3: CASRDRDRAYEQYF
DNA: TGCGCCAGCAGGGATCGGGACAGGGCCTACGAGCAGTACTTC

size: -
D: -
J: TRBJ2-5
V: TRBV5-1
CDR3: CASSLADGSGETQYF
DNA: TGCGCCAGCAGCTTGGCCGACGGGAGCGGGGAGACCCAGTACTTC

size: -
D: -
J: TRBJ1-1
V: TRBV28
CDR3: CASSSFKAGLNTEAFF
DNA: TGTGCCAGCAGCTCTTTTAAGGCAGGCCTGAACACTGAAGCTTTCTTT

size: -
D: TRBD1
J: TRBJ1-3
V: TRBV5-1
CDR3: CASSFDRARSGNTIYF
DNA: TGCGCCAGCAGCTTTGACAGGGCGCGCTCTGGAAACACCATATATTTT

size: once
D: -
J: TRBJ1-1
V: TRBV7-9
CDR3: CASSPPYTEAFF
DNA: TGTGCCAGCAGCCCTCCCTACACTGAAGCTTTCTTT

size: -
D: TRBD2
J: TRBJ2-7
V: TRBV2
CDR3: CASSDLTRKGGHYEQYF
DNA: TGTGCCAGCAGTGACCTGACCCGAAAGGGAGGGCACTACGAGCAGTACTTC

size: -
D: TRBD1
J: TRBJ1-2
V: TRBV25-1
CDR3: CASSEWDRDGYTF
DNA: TGTGCCAGCAGTGAATGGGACAGGGATGGCTACACCTTC

size: -
D: -
J: TRBJ1-4
V: TRBV4-2
CDR3: CASSPGGGGEKLFF
DNA: TGTGCCAGCAGCCCCGGTGGGGGGGGTGAAAAACTGTTTTTT